This TCR beta chain was identified in a study of blood T cell repertoires in COVID-19. Study summary: The samples span acute and convalescent COVID-19 from the United States, Italy and Spain. T cells, B-cell-depleted T cells, or PBMCs supplied cDNA or gDNA.

The germline gives CDR1 SEHNR, CDR2 FQNEAQ (reference sequence). The CDR3 length is 12 residues. V lost 6 bases to trimming and J lost 5 bases, with 10 bases between them. Original processing notes: Reference gene primer amplification yielded estimated nucleated cell counts. Data came from immunoSEQ multiplex PCR; TCRdb stores just in-frame clones and leaves some out. The V and J calls and the clone size are those of that table, but D and trimming were determined from the DNA. Of over 150,000 clones in the sample, over 60% were seen once. The sequence was obtained from a woman between 70 and 85 years old with acute or convalescent COVID-19. The chain couples TRBV7-9 to TRBJ1-2; maybe TRBD1 (5 bases). The sample consisted of peripheral blood. The CDR3 DNA reads TGTGCCAGCAGTTCGCAGGGATATGGCTACACCTTC. The encoded protein is CASSSQGYGYTF.